One and the same sample provided the 12 T cell receptor beta chains below, sequenced in a study of blood T cell repertoires in COVID-19. Only in-frame clones appear in the TCRdb table, and some are missing; sequencing was by immunoSEQ multiplex PCR. Among some 130,000 clones, 55% to 75% were seen once, and the ten largest hold approximately 2%. Specimen: peripheral blood. All receptors derive from a woman aged 70-85 years with acute or convalescent COVID-19.

This rearrangement joins TRBV19 to TRBJ1-4; D is possibly TRBD1 (6 bases). In germline, CDR1 is LNHDA, CDR2 SQIVND (reference sequence). The CDR3 has 13 residues. V was shortened by 11 bases and J by 6 bases, with 16 bases between the two germline ends. CDR3 nucleotides: TGTGCCGTTTCGGGACAAATGTATGAAAAACTGTTTTTT. This codes for CAVSGQMYEKLFF.

The chain couples TRBV7-9 to TRBJ2-1, with 7 bases fitting TRBD2. This CDR3 comprises 13 residues. In germline, CDR1 is SEHNR, CDR2 FQNEAQ (reference sequence). V gave up 8 bases and J gave up 5 bases; unmatched junction bases: 6. The CDR3 loop is CASLGAGNNEQFF. The CDR3 DNA reads as TGTGCCAGCTTAGGAGCGGGAAACAATGAGCAGTTCTTC.

In its sample, this clone was seen a few times. This rearrangement joins TRBV21-1 to TRBJ1-6; the tabulated D call, TRBD1, remains unverified against the DNA. TRBV21-1 is a pseudogene segment. This CDR3 has 18 residues. DNA of the CDR3: TGTGCCAGCAGCAAAGAGGGCCAGGGGGTCTCTTCTAATTCACCCCTCCACTTT. This codes for CASSKEGQGVSSNSPLHF.

The chain combines TRBV3-1 (or the pseudogene TRBV3-2) with TRBJ2-7; possible D gene TRBD2, 6 bases. Germline V lookup: CDR1 LGHDT, CDR2 YNNKEL (reference sequence). The CDR3 sequence is 13 residues long. V lost 2 bases to trimming and J lost 6 bases, with 11 bases between them. Written as DNA, the CDR3 is TGTGCCAGCAGCCAACGTCAGGGACTCGAGCAGTACTTC. This gives the protein CASSQRQGLEQYF.

The chain recombines TRBV10-3 with TRBJ2-7; the D gene is possibly TRBD2 (6 bases). The germline CDR1 and CDR2 sequences are ENHRY and SYGVKD. Trimming took 5 bases from V and 4 from J, leaving 15 bases between them. CDR3 size: 14 residues. CDR3: CAISWWQGGYEQYF. As DNA, the CDR3 is TGTGCCATCAGTTGGTGGCAGGGAGGTTACGAGCAGTACTTC.

The CDR3 sequence: CASSGTGGRYEQYF. In DNA, the CDR3 is TGTGCCAGCAGCGGAACAGGTGGGAGGTACGAGCAGTACTTC. The rearrangement joins TRBV5-6 to TRBJ2-7; weak D call: TRBD2 (6 bases). V lost 4 bases to trimming and J lost 4 bases, with 15 bases between them. This CDR3 is 14 amino acids long. Germline V gene data show CDR1 as SGHDT and CDR2 as YYEEEE.

This clone showed up just once. The genes are TRBV7-9 and TRBJ2-5; TRBD1 matches 9 bases. The CDR3 runs 19 residues. V was clipped by 2 bases and J by 5 bases; unmatched bases: 18. The germline gives CDR1 SEHNR, CDR2 FQNEAQ (reference sequence). The CDR3 spells CASSLFTGTGRTWRETQYF. The CDR3 DNA reads TGTGCCAGCAGCTTATTCACCGGGACAGGGAGGACTTGGAGGGAGACCCAGTACTTC.

The chain recombines TRBV3-1 (or the pseudogene TRBV3-2) with TRBJ1-2, with D maybe TRBD1 (6 bases). Between the trimmed V and J ends, which lost 1 base and 1 base, there was a span of 7 bases. Germline-derived CDR1 and CDR2 are LGHDT and YNNKEL (reference sequence). This CDR3 is 14 amino acids long. The CDR3 DNA reads as TGTGCCAGCAGCCAAGGGACAGTTAACTATGGCTACACCTTC. Amino acid sequence: CASSQGTVNYGYTF.

V and J are TRBV7-3 and TRBJ2-1; 12 bases are a match to TRBD2. Germline V CDR1 and CDR2: SGHTA, FQGTGA. There are 20 residues in the CDR3. The ends lost 4 bases at V and 2 bases at J; junction bases unmatched: 15. CDR3 DNA sequence: TGTGCCAGCAGCTCCCCCAGCCCGGGACTAGCGGGCCCCGCCTACAATGAGCAGTTCTTC. Translated, it gives CASSSPSPGLAGPAYNEQFF.

This sequence joins TRBV7-2 and TRBJ2-1, with 8 bases fitting TRBD2. Germline trimming cut 5 bases from V and 6 bases from J; bases unmatched to any gene: 9. The CDR3 spans 15 residues. Germline V lookup: CDR1 SGHTA, CDR2 FQGNSA. DNA for the CDR3: TGTGCCAGCAGCCCCGGACCGGGAGGGGGCAATGAGCAGTTCTTC. This translates into CASSPGPGGGNEQFF.

This clone was detected once. The chain employs TRBV9 and TRBJ2-7; 7 bases map to TRBD1. After removal of 0 bases from V and 2 bases from J, the junction contained 5 bases not matched to a gene. The CDR3 loop spans 15 amino acids. Germline V CDR1 and CDR2: SGDLS, YYNGEE. The CDR3 reads CASSVEHRGPYEQYF. The CDR3 DNA is TGTGCCAGCAGCGTAGAGCACAGGGGCCCCTACGAGCAGTACTTC.

This chain uses TRBV18 with TRBJ2-3, with TRBD1 identical over 12 bases. Trimming cost V 3 bases and J 2 bases; bases outside gene matches: 6. The CDR3 is 17 residues long. Per germline, CDR1 KGHSH and CDR2 LQKENI. The CDR3 loop is CASSPGQGAGATDTQYF. CDR3 DNA: TGTGCCAGCTCACCGGGACAGGGGGCCGGGGCCACAGATACGCAGTATTTT.